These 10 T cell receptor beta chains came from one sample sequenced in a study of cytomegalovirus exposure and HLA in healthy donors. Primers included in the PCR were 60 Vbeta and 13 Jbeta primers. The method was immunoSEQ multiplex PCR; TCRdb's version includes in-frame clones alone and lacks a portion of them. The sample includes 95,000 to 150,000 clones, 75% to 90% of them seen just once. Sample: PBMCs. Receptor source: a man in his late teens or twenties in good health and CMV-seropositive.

The CDR3 region is CASSQGAVSTGELFF. In DNA form, the CDR3 reads TGTGCCAGCAGCCAGGGGGCCGTCAGCACCGGGGAGCTGTTTTTT. The rearrangement joins TRBV7-8 to TRBJ2-2, with 8 bases identical to TRBD1. The V gene's germline CDR1 is SGHVS and CDR2 FQNEAQ. This CDR3 contains 15 residues. The trim removed 5 bases at V and 4 bases at J, leaving 6 bases unmatched.

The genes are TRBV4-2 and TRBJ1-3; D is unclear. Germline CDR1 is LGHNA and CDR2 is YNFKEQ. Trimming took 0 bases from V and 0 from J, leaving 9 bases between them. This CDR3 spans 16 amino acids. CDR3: CASSQDGTASGNTIYF. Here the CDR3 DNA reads TGTGCCAGCAGCCAAGATGGTACAGCCTCTGGAAACACCATATATTTT.

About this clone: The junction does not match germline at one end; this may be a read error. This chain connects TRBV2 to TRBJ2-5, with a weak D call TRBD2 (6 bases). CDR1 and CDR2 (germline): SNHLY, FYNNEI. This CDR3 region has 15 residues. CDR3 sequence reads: CASSEGAMLAVESHF. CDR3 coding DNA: TGTGCCAGCAGTGAAGGGGCCATGTTAGCGGTTGAAAGCCACTTC.

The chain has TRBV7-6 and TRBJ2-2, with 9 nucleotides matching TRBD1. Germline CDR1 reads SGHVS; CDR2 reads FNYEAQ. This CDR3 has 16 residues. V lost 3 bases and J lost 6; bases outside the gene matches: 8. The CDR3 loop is CASSLRDRAYPGELFF. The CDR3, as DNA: TGTGCCAGCAGCTTGCGGGACAGGGCTTACCCCGGGGAGCTGTTTTTT.

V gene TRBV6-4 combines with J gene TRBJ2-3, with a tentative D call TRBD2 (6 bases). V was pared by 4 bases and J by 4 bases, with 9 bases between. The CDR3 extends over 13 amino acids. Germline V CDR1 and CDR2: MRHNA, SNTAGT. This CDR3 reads CASSGSGPDTQYF. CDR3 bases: TGTGCCAGCAGTGGGAGCGGGCCAGATACGCAGTATTTT.

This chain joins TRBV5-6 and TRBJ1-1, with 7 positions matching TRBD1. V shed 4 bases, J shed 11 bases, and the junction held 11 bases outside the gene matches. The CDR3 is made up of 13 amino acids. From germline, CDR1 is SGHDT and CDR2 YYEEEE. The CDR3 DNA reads TGTGCCAGCAGCAGGGACAGCTCGGACGTCGCTTTCTTT. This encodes CASSRDSSDVAFF.

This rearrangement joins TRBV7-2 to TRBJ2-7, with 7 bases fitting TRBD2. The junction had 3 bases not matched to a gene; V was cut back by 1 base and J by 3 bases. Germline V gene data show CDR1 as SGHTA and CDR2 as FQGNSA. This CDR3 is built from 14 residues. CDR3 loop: CASSLEASGYEQYF. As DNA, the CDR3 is TGTGCCAGCAGCTTAGAGGCTAGCGGCTACGAGCAGTACTTC.

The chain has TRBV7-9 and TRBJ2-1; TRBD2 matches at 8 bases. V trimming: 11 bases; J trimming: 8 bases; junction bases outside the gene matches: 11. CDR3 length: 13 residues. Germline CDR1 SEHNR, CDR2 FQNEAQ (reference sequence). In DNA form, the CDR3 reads TGTGCCTCTTCGGGGGGGCCCGGCCATGAGCAGTTCTTC. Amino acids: CASSGGPGHEQFF.

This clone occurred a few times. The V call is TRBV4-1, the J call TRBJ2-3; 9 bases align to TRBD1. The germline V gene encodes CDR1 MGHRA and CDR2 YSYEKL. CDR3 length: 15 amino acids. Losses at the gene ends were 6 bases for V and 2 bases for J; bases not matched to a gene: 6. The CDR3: CASSLRDRDTDTQYF. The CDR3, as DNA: TGCGCCAGCAGTCTCCGGGACAGGGACACAGATACGCAGTATTTT.

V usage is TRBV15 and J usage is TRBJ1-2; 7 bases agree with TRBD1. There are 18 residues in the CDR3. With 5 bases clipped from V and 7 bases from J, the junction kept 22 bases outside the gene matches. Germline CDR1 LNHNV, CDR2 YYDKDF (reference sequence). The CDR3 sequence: CATSPIGGGDSSRIGYTF. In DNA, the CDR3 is TGTGCCACCAGCCCTATTGGCGGGGGGGACAGCTCCCGGATTGGCTACACCTTC.